This entry is about one T cell receptor beta chain. The antigen is not known. This CDR3 contains 16 residues. Germline V CDR1 and CDR2: LGHNA, YNFKEQ. V was pared by 2 bases and J by 7 bases, with 6 bases of the junction left unmatched. The data originate from a study of a mutant IDH1 vaccine in newly diagnosed glioma. The overall study: Beforehand, treatment had been radiotherapy, temozolomide, or both; the majority received both.

Overall study findings and caveats: The vaccine induced immune responses, and these occurred in over 90% of patients.

Time point here: week 35, safety follow-up. The content of each vaccine dose was 300 ug of mutant IDH1 20-mer peptide, and topical imiquimod accompanied it. Each astrocytoma in the donors was new, WHO grade 3 or 4, IDH1-mutant and ATRX-lost. The table came from immunoSEQ multiplex PCR; TCRdb's copy has only in-frame clones and leaves some out. Of roughly 69,000 clones in the sample, approximately 86% are singletons; the top ten hold about 2%. The sequence derives from a man aged 25 to 40 with glioma. The starting material was PBMCs, obtained from a glioma patient whose treatment included an IDH1 peptide vaccine. The chain links TRBV4-2 to TRBJ1-4, with TRBD1 identical over 11 bases. CDR3: CASSQSPGTGGEKLFF. The CDR3 DNA is TGTGCCAGCAGCCAAAGCCCCGGGACAGGGGGTGAAAAACTGTTTTTT.